The clone carrying this T cell receptor beta chain was detected many times. As yet, its antigen is unknown. TCRdb reanalysed the reads using MiXCR and keeps one entry per CDR3 protein. The sample holds roughly 200,000 distinct CDR3 sequences, 35% to 40% seen once. The data stem from a study of T cell repertoires in cytomegalovirus infection. The CDR3 length is 18 residues. V lost 4 bases and J lost 6; bases outside the gene matches: 15. Germline V gene sequence: CDR1 SGHVS, CDR2 FNYEAQ. The V gene is TRBV7-6, the J gene TRBJ1-2; the match to TRBD1 covers 12 bases. This receptor was obtained from a human donor in good health (CMV status not recorded). Some clones in this sample may be carry-over from other donors' samples. The material sequenced was CD8+ T cells from cultured PBMCs, taken from culture after CMV antigen stimulation. For the CDR3, the DNA is TGTGCCAGCAGCTCGGGGACAGGGGGCGGACTAGTGAAGAATGGCTACACCTTC. Protein: CASSSGTGGGLVKNGYTF. The complete variable domain, with remaining parts taken from reference TRBV7-6 and TRBJ1-2, reads GAGVSQSPRYKVTKRGQDVALRCDPISGHVSLYWYRQALGQGPEFLTYFNYEAQQDKSGLPNDRFSAERPEGSISTLTIQRTEQRDSAMYRCASSSGTGGGLVKNGYTFGSGTRLTVV.